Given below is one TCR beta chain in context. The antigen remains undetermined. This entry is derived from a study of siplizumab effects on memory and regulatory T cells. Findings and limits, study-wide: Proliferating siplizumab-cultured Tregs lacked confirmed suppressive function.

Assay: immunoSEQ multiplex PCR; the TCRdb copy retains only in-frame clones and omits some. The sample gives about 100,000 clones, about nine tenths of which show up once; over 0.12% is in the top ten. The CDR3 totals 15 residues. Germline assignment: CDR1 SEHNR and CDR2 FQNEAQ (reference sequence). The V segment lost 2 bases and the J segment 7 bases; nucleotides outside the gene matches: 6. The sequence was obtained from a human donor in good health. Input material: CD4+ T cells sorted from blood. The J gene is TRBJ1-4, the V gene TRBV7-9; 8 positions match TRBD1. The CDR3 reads CASSLSGQGGEKLFF. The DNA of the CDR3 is TGTGCCAGCAGCTTATCAGGACAGGGTGGTGAAAAACTGTTTTTT. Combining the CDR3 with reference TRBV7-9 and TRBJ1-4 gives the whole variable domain DTGVSQNPRHKITKRGQNVTFRCDPISEHNRLYWYRQTLGQGPEFLTYFQNEAQLEKSRLLSDRFSAERPKGSFSTLEIQRTEQGDSAMYLCASSLSGQGGEKLFFGSGTQLSVL.